Following are 9 T cell receptor beta chains from one sample sequenced in a study of T cell responses to AZD1222 COVID-19 vaccine. The table came from immunoSEQ multiplex PCR; TCRdb's copy has only in-frame clones and leaves some out. The profile shows about 140,000 clones, more than 90% of them singletons. The sequencing here drew on peripheral blood, taken on day 0 of AZD1222 vaccination. The receptors come from an adult in good health.

CDR3 nucleotides: TGTGCCAGCCGGCGGCAGGGGGCTGGAAACACCATATATTTT. It specifies CASRRQGAGNTIYF. The chain employs TRBV11-1 and TRBJ1-3; 7 nucleotides line up with TRBD1. V shed 8 bases and J 2 bases; nucleotides not matched to a gene: 6. Germline lookup yields CDR1 SGHAT and CDR2 FQDESV (reference sequence). There are 14 residues in the CDR3.

V is TRBV6-5 and J is TRBJ2-3; 13 nucleotides agree with TRBD2. There are 15 residues in the CDR3. Germline V gene sequence: CDR1 MNHEY, CDR2 SVGAGI. J was trimmed by 4 bases and V by 8 bases; bases with no gene match: 6. CDR3 coding DNA: TGTGCCAGCTGGACTAGCGGGAGAGGATCAGATACGCAGTATTTT. It encodes CASWTSGRGSDTQYF.

The rearrangement uses TRBV24-1 and TRBJ2-6, with TRBD2 identical over 8 bases. This CDR3 contains 18 residues. The J segment lost 0 bases and the V segment lost 4 bases, leaving 7 bases of the junction unmatched. Germline V gene data show CDR1 as KGHDR and CDR2 as SFDVKD. The DNA of the CDR3 is TGTGCCACCAGTGACACCCGGGGGGGGGACTCTGGGGCCAACGTCCTGACTTTC. Amino acid sequence: CATSDTRGGDSGANVLTF.

The chain carries TRBV7-9 and TRBJ1-3; TRBD1 might be the D (6 bases). This CDR3 is built from 17 residues. CDR1 is SEHNR, CDR2 FQNEAQ, per germline (reference sequence). Trimming stripped 6 bases from V and 2 bases from J, with 20 bases between. The CDR3 region is CASRVDSPWLPGNTIYF. Written as DNA, the CDR3 is TGTGCCAGCAGGGTGGACAGCCCCTGGCTGCCTGGAAACACCATATATTTT.

The chain is built from TRBV3-1 (or the pseudogene TRBV3-2) and TRBJ1-2, with unresolved D. V was cut by 0 bases and J by 5 bases, with 7 bases left in between. The germline V gene encodes CDR1 LGHDT and CDR2 YNNKEL (reference sequence). CDR3 length: 13 amino acids. The CDR3 spells CASSQEAPYGYTF. The CDR3 DNA reads TGTGCCAGCAGCCAAGAGGCTCCATATGGCTACACCTTC.

J is TRBJ1-1 and V is TRBV3-1 (or the pseudogene TRBV3-2), with D possibly being TRBD1 (5 bases). The germline V and J ends were trimmed by 4 bases and 3 bases, with 15 bases remaining between them. This CDR3 region has 15 residues. Germline V gene data show CDR1 as LGHDT and CDR2 as YNNKEL (reference sequence). CDR3 residues: CASSLLRGRDTEAFF. CDR3 bases: TGTGCCAGCAGCCTACTTCGGGGGAGGGACACTGAAGCTTTCTTT.

This chain connects TRBV5-4 to TRBJ2-1, with TRBD2 identical over 11 bases. Germline lookup yields CDR1 SGHNT and CDR2 YYREEE (reference sequence). This CDR3 contains 16 residues. The ends lost 0 bases at V and 5 bases at J; junction bases unmatched: 4. DNA of the CDR3: TGTGCCAGCAGCTTGGCCCTAGCGGGAGGTAACAATGAGCAGTTCTTC. This sequence encodes CASSLALAGGNNEQFF.

This clone came up once. The chain carries TRBV9 and TRBJ2-3; D possibly corresponds to TRBD2 (5 bases). V gave up 3 bases and J gave up 2 bases, with 13 bases separating them. Germline lookup yields CDR1 SGDLS and CDR2 YYNGEE. The CDR3 is 15 residues long. The DNA for the CDR3 is TGTGCCAGCAGCGCCGCTCGGGGTGTCACAGATACGCAGTATTTT. Protein sequence: CASSAARGVTDTQYF.

CDR3 amino acids: CASSQGINQPQHF. The CDR3 DNA is TGTGCCAGCAGCCAGGGTATCAATCAGCCCCAGCATTTT. The V and J genes are TRBV4-2 and TRBJ1-5, with D hard to call. CDR1 LGHNA and CDR2 YNFKEQ come from the germline V gene. This CDR3 contains 13 residues. The germline V and J ends were trimmed by 3 bases and 3 bases, with 6 bases remaining between them.